This T cell receptor beta chain was captured by sequencing in a study of blood T cell repertoires in COVID-19. The CDR3 consists of 13 residues. The V end lost 0 bases, the J end lost 3 bases, and 5 bases lay between the germline ends. CDR1 and CDR2 (germline): LNHNV, YYDKDF (reference sequence). Some clones are missing from TCRdb's copy, which holds only in-frame ones; the method was immunoSEQ multiplex PCR. The sample has a few hundred thousand clones, 80% to 90% seen once. The sequence was collected from a woman aged 40 to 50 who had recovered from COVID-19. The rearrangement uses TRBV15 and TRBJ1-1, with a possible D match to TRBD1 (5 bases). The material sequenced was peripheral blood. CDR3 amino acids: CATSREGDTEAFF. Written as DNA, the CDR3 is TGTGCCACCAGCAGAGAAGGGGACACTGAAGCTTTCTTT.